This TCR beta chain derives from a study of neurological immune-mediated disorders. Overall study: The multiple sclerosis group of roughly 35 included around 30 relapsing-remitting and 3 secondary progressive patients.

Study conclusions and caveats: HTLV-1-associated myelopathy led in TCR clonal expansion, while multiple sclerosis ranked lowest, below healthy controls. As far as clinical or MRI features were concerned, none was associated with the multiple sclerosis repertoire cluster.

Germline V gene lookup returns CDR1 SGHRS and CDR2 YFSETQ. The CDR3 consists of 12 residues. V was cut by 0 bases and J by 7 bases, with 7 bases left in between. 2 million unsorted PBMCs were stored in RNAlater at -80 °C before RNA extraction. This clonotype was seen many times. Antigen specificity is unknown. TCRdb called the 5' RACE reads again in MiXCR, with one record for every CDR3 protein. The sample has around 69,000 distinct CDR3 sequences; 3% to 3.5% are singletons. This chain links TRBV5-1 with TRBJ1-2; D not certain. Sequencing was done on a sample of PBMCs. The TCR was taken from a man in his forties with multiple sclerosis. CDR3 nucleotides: TGCGCCAGCAGCTTGGACCCGACTGGCTACACCTTC. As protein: CASSLDPTGYTF.